Below, one TCR beta chain is given with its context. Its antigen is not known. The data stem from a study of cytomegalovirus exposure and HLA in healthy donors. General study results and limits: Per published reports, the classifier diagnosed cytomegalovirus status with high specificity and sensitivity.

Clones were sequenced by immunoSEQ multiplex PCR, and TCRdb holds only the in-frame ones, with some missing. Of some 130,000 clones in the sample, more than 70% were seen once. This CDR3 comprises 12 residues. Trimming took 4 bases from V and 2 from J, leaving 6 bases between them. CDR1 is SNHLY and CDR2 is FYNNEI in the germline V gene. The V and J genes are TRBV2 and TRBJ2-7; D ambiguous. The receptor was isolated from a man aged 30-40 years in good health and CMV-seronegative. Sequencing was done on a sample of PBMCs. The CDR3 spells CASSVFAYEQYF. In nucleotides, the CDR3 is TGTGCCAGCAGTGTCTTTGCCTACGAGCAGTACTTC. The full variable domain, rest sourced from reference TRBV2 and TRBJ2-7, is EPEVTQTPSHQVTQMGQEVILRCVPISNHLYFYWYRQILGQKVEFLVSFYNNEISEKSEIFDDQFSVERPDGSNFTLKIRSTKLEDSAMYFCASSVFAYEQYFGPGTRLTVT.